The T cell receptor (beta chain) described here comes from a study of Ad26.COV2.S vaccination and SARS-CoV-2 variants. Repertoires were generated with immunoSEQ multiplex PCR, while TCRdb's copy carries only in-frame clones and drops some. The data contain around 380,000 clones, about 88% of them singletons. Treatment here: some 19 received Ad26.COV2.S at low or high dose, single or two shots; 5 received placebo; per-sample allocation not given. The investigators took samples on day 63 after the first vaccine or placebo injection. The material sequenced was peripheral blood, taken in a trial of Ad26.COV2.S vaccine versus placebo. This sequence originates from a person aged 18-60 years who received the Ad26.COV2.S COVID-19 vaccine or a placebo.

The CDR3 sequence is CASTGPERLRETQYF. The CDR3 region has the DNA TGTGCCAGCACGGGCCCCGAAAGGCTGCGAGAGACCCAGTACTTC. The chain uses TRBV7-8 and TRBJ2-5, with no clear D. V was trimmed by 7 bases and J by 4 bases, leaving 19 bases between them. The germline V gene has CDR1 SGHVS and CDR2 FQNEAQ. This CDR3 contains 15 residues. The whole variable domain, filled in from reference TRBV7-8 and TRBJ2-5, reads GAGVSQSPRYKVAKRGQDVALRCDPISGHVSLFWYQQALGQGPEFLTYFQNEAQLDKSGLPSDRFFAERPEGSVSTLKIQRTQQEDSAVYLCASTGPERLRETQYFGPGTRLLVL.